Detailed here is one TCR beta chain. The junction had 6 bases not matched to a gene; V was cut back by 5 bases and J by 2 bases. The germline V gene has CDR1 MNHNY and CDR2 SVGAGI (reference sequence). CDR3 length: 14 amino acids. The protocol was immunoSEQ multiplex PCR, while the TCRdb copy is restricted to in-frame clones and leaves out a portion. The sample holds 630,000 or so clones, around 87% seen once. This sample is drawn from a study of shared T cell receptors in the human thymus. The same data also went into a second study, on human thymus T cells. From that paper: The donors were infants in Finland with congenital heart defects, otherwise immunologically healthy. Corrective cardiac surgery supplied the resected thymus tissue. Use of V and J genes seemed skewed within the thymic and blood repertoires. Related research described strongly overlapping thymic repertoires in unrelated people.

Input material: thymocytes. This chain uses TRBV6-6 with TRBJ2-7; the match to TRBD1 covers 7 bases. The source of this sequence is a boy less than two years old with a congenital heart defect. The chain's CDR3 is CASSDPTGTYEQYF. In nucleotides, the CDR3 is TGTGCCAGCAGTGACCCGACAGGGACCTACGAGCAGTACTTC.